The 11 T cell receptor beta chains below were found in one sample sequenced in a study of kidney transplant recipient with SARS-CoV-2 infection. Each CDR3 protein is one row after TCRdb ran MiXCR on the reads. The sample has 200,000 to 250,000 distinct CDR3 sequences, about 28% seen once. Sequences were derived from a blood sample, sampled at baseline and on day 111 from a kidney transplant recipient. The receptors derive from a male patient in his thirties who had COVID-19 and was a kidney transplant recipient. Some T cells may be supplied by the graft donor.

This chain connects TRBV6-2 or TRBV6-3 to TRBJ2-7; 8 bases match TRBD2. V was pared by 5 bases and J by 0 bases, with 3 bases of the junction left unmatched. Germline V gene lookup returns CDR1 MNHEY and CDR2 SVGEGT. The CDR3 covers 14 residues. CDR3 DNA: TGTGCCAGCAGTAACGGGACTAGCTCCTACGAGCAGTACTTC. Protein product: CASSNGTSSYEQYF.

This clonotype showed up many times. CDR3 coding DNA: TGTGCCAGCAGTTCGGCGGGAGAGGGCGACGAGCAGTACTTC. Its translation is CASSSAGEGDEQYF. The rearrangement links TRBV6-2 or TRBV6-3 to TRBJ2-7; 7 bases fit TRBD2. CDR1 and CDR2 from the germline V gene are MNHEY and SVGEGT. CDR3 length equals 14 residues. After removal of 4 bases from V and 5 bases from J, the junction contained 8 bases not matched to a gene.

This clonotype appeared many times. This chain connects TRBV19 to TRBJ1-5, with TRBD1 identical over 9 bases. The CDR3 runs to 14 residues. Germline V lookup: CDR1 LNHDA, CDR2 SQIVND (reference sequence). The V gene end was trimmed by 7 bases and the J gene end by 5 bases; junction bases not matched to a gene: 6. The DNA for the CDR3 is TGTGCCAGTACCATGACAGGGGGTTATCAGCCCCAGCATTTT. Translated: CASTMTGGYQPQHF.

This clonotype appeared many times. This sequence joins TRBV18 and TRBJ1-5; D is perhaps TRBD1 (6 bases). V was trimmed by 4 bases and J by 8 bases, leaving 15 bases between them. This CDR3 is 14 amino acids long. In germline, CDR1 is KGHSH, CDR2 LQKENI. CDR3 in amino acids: CASSRGAGPEPQHF. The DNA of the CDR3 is TGTGCCAGCTCACGGGGGGCAGGCCCGGAGCCCCAGCATTTT.

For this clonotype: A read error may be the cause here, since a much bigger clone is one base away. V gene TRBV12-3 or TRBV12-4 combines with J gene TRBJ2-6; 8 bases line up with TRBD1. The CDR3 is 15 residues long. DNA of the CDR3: TGTGCCAGCAGTCCGGGACAGGCTGGGGCCGACGTCCTGACTTTC. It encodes CASSPGQAGADVLTF.

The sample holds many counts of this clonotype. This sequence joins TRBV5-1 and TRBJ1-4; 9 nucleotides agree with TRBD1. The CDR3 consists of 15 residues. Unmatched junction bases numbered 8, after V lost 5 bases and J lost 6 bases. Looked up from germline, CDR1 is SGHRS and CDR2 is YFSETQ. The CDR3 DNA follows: TGCGCCAGCAGACCAACAGGGGGCGCTTATGAAAAACTGTTTTTT. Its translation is CASRPTGGAYEKLFF.

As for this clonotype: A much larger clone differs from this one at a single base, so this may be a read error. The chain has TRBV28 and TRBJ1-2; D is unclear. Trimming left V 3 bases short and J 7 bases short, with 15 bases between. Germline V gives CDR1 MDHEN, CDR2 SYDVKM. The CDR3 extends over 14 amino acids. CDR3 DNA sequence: TGTGCCAGCAGTTTGATCTTCCTAGAGAGTGGCTACACCTTC. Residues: CASSLIFLESGYTF.

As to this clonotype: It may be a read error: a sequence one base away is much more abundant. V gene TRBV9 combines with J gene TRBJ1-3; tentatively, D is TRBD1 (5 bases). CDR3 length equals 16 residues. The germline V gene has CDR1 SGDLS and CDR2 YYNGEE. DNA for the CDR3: TGTACCAGCAGCACTAGACTAGGGGAGTCTGGAAACACCATATATTTT. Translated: CTSSTRLGESGNTIYF.

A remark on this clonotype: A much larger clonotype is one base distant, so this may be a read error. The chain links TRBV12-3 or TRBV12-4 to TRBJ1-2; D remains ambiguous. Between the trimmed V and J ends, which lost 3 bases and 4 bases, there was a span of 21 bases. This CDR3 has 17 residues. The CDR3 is CASSFGFSYRKTYGYTF. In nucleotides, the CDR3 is TGTGCCAGCAGTTTCGGCTTCAGCTACCGAAAGACCTATGGCTACACCTTC.

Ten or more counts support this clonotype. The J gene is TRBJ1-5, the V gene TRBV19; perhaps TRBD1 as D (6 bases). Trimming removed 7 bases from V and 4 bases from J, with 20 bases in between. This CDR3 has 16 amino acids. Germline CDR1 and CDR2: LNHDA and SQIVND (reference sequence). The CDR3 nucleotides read TGTGCCAGTAACAGACTTCTGGACAGCATTAATCAGCCCCAGCATTTT. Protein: CASNRLLDSINQPQHF.

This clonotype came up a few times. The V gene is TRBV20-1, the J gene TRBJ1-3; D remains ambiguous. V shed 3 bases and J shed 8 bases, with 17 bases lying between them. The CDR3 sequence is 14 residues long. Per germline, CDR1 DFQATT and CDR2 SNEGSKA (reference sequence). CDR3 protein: CSASAFASPYTIYF. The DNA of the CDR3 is TGCAGTGCTAGCGCCTTCGCCTCCCCGTACACCATATATTTT.